This T cell receptor (beta chain) was retrieved from a study of blood T cell repertoires in COVID-19. Trimming removed 1 base at V and 0 bases at J, with 15 bases between. Germline V gene sequence: CDR1 ENHRY, CDR2 SYGVKD. The CDR3 sequence is 17 residues long. Profiling relied on immunoSEQ multiplex PCR, and the TCRdb table lists in-frame clones only, not all of them. The table lists about 160,000 clones, about 80% of them singletons. This sequence originates from a woman aged 40 to 50 with COVID-19, enrolled during active disease. Sequenced sample: peripheral blood. J is TRBJ1-1 and V is TRBV10-3; D remains unclear. CDR3 sequence: CAISEYGSVGVNTEAFF. The DNA for the CDR3 is TGTGCCATCAGTGAGTACGGCTCGGTAGGAGTGAACACTGAAGCTTTCTTT.